Listed here are 16 T cell receptor beta chains from one sample, sequenced in a study of response to subunit inactivated influenza vaccine. TCRdb re-analysed the RT-PCR reads in MiXCR, keeping a single row per CDR3 protein. The data hold 550,000 to 600,000 distinct CDR3 sequences, with about 12% observed a single time. This material consisted of PBMCs from blood, taken on the day of vaccination. Every receptor here comes from a man between 45 and 60 years old who received an inactivated influenza vaccine.

V is TRBV7-8 and J is TRBJ2-5; D unclear. The CDR3 is made up of 12 amino acids. Germline CDR1 reads SGHVS; CDR2 reads FQNEAQ. Trimming cost V 3 bases and J 7 bases, with 9 bases left between them. The CDR3 DNA sequence: TGTGCCAGCAGCTTGTCAATGGGGACCCAGTACTTC. It translates to CASSLSMGTQYF.

This clonotype was seen a handful of times. The chain is built from TRBV6-5 and TRBJ2-1, with D unclear. This CDR3 spans 16 amino acids. Germline V gene data show CDR1 as MNHEY and CDR2 as SVGAGI. V was clipped by 2 bases and J by 5 bases, with 16 bases between them. The CDR3 protein is CASSYDFKAEDNEQFF. CDR3 nucleotide sequence: TGTGCCAGCAGTTACGATTTCAAGGCTGAGGACAATGAGCAGTTCTTC.

This chain connects TRBV12-3 or TRBV12-4 to TRBJ2-1; D gene ambiguous. CDR3 length: 15 residues. V was cut by 3 bases and J by 7 bases, with 16 bases left in between. The CDR3 DNA is TGTGCCAGCAGTTTCCCCAGTAGATCCAGAAATGAGCAGTTCTTC. Encoded protein: CASSFPSRSRNEQFF.

V is TRBV3-1 and J is TRBJ2-5, with 9 bases matching TRBD2. This CDR3 is built from 14 residues. Trimming cost V 7 bases and J 7 bases; bases outside gene matches: 10. Germline V gene lookup returns CDR1 LGHDT and CDR2 YNNKEL (reference sequence). The DNA for the CDR3 is TGTGCCAGCATAGCTAGCGGGACGATGGGGACCCAGTACTTC. Amino acids: CASIASGTMGTQYF.

The chain is built from TRBV9 and TRBJ2-5; 9 bases map to TRBD2. The CDR3 is made up of 15 amino acids. CDR1 is SGDLS, CDR2 YYNGEE, per germline. Trimming at V came to 0 bases and at J to 5 bases, leaving 5 bases not matched to a gene. The CDR3 here is CASSVARLAGETQYF. CDR3 in DNA: TGTGCCAGCAGCGTAGCTCGGCTAGCGGGGGAGACCCAGTACTTC.

The chain is built from TRBV7-8 and TRBJ2-1; TRBD2 agrees at 8 bases. CDR3 length: 16 residues. V was pared by 0 bases and J by 3 bases, with 4 bases of the junction left unmatched. CDR1 is SGHVS and CDR2 is FQNEAQ in the germline V gene. This CDR3 is CASSLAFGGGYNEQFF. The CDR3 DNA reads as TGTGCCAGCAGCTTAGCGTTCGGGGGGGGCTACAATGAGCAGTTCTTC.

The rearrangement uses TRBV5-1 and TRBJ1-4; 12 bases fit TRBD1. V shed 4 bases and J 8 bases; nucleotides not matched to a gene: 6. CDR3 length: 15 residues. The germline CDR1 and CDR2 sequences are SGHRS and YFSETQ. The CDR3 DNA sequence: TGCGCCAGCAGCATCTCCGGGACAGGGGGCGAAAAACTGTTTTTT. Translated: CASSISGTGGEKLFF.

This clonotype was found a few times. V usage is TRBV20-1 and J usage is TRBJ1-5; D remains unclear. The length of the CDR3 is 13 residues. CDR1 is DFQATT and CDR2 is SNEGSKA in the germline V gene (reference sequence). V lost 2 bases, J lost 5 bases, and 10 bases lay in between. In nucleotides, the CDR3 is TGCAGTGCTAGATCGCAGGAATATCAGCCCCAGCATTTT. Translating gives CSARSQEYQPQHF.

The V call is TRBV4-1, the J call TRBJ2-5; a possible D gene is TRBD1 (6 bases). The CDR3 runs to 16 residues. The V gene's germline CDR1 is MGHRA and CDR2 YSYEKL. The germline V and J ends were trimmed by 1 base and 2 bases, with 14 bases remaining between them. DNA for the CDR3: TGCGCCAGCAGCCAAGTATTACAAGGGGGACAAGAGACCCAGTACTTC. Encoded protein: CASSQVLQGGQETQYF.

There are many counts of this clonotype. The genes are TRBV18 and TRBJ2-5; 7 bases are shared with TRBD2. The V gene end was trimmed by 3 bases and the J gene end by 3 bases; junction bases not matched to a gene: 4. This CDR3 is built from 14 residues. Germline CDR1 is KGHSH and CDR2 is LQKENI. The CDR3 sequence: CASSPSGLKETQYF. In DNA form, the CDR3 reads TGTGCCAGCTCACCCTCGGGACTAAAAGAGACCCAGTACTTC. Together with reference TRBV18 and TRBJ2-5, the CDR3 gives the full variable domain: NAGVMQNPRHLVRRRGQEARLRCSPMKGHSHVYWYRQLPEEGLKFMVYLQKENIIDESGMPKERFSAEFPKEGPSILRIQQVVRGDSAAYFCASSPSGLKETQYFGPGTRLLVL.

Comments on this clonotype: Mismatch with germline at one junction end may stem from a read error. The chain links TRBV15 to TRBJ2-3, with 12 nucleotides matching TRBD2. The length of the CDR3 is 17 residues. Germline lookup yields CDR1 LNHNV and CDR2 YYDKDF (reference sequence). The CDR3 loop reads CATGRAGTSGFGDTQYF. CDR3 in DNA: TGTGCCACCGGCAGGGCCGGGACTAGCGGGTTTGGAGATACGCAGTATTTT.

The table lists this clonotype with many counts. The rearrangement links TRBV20-1 to TRBJ2-1, with 10 nucleotides matching TRBD2. Germline loops: CDR1 DFQATT, CDR2 SNEGSKA (reference sequence). The V and J ends lost 3 bases and 2 bases, in that order; junction bases with no gene match: 4. The length of the CDR3 is 15 residues. CDR3 DNA: TGCAGTGCTAGCCCAAGCGGGAGGGCCTACAATGAGCAGTTCTTC. Encoded protein: CSASPSGRAYNEQFF.

V and J are TRBV12-3 or TRBV12-4 and TRBJ1-2, with 8 bases lining up with TRBD1. The CDR3 contains 14 residues. J lost 7 bases, V lost 1 base, and 5 bases had no gene match. CDR3 sequence: CASSLGQGWGGYTF. The CDR3, as DNA: TGTGCCAGCAGTTTAGGACAGGGGTGGGGTGGCTACACCTTC.

This clonotype was observed a handful of times. The rearrangement links TRBV7-8 to TRBJ2-7; D is ambiguous. Germline CDR1 is SGHVS and CDR2 is FQNEAQ. The CDR3 totals 15 residues. Trimming cost V 5 bases and J 0 bases, with 14 bases left between them. The CDR3 protein is CASSPGMRNSYEQYF. CDR3 DNA: TGTGCCAGCAGCCCAGGTATGCGGAACTCCTACGAGCAGTACTTC.

Concerning this clonotype itself: Relative to the germline gene, one junction end is altered; a read error may explain this. The chain uses TRBV7-9 and TRBJ2-7; 9 nucleotides align to TRBD2. Germline-derived CDR1 and CDR2 are SEHNR and FQNEAQ (reference sequence). This CDR3 region has 16 residues. CDR3 sequence (DNA): TGTGCCACCAGCCCGACTAGCGGATCTGGGAGGTACGAGCAGTACTTC. Amino acids: CATSPTSGSGRYEQYF.

This clonotype was picked up a small number of times. This rearrangement joins TRBV6-2 or TRBV6-3 to TRBJ2-3; 13 positions agree with TRBD2. This CDR3 has 16 amino acids. The V gene's germline CDR1 is MNHEY and CDR2 SVGEGT. V trimming: 6 bases; J trimming: 7 bases; junction bases outside the gene matches: 10. The CDR3 protein is CASRKGLAGVDHTQYF. The CDR3 DNA reads TGTGCCAGCAGAAAAGGACTAGCGGGAGTCGACCATACGCAGTATTTT.